These 9 T cell receptor beta chains came from one sample sequenced in a study of regulatory T cells in long-lasting Graves disease. The time point was: newly diagnosed GD, antithyroid drugs for less than 3 months. The TCR library was made from RNA extracted from PBMCs. Libraries of TCR beta came from iRepertoire HTBI primers plus Arm-PCR of CDR3 regions. TCRdb re-derived calls from the multiplex PCR reads in MiXCR, one entry per CDR3 protein. The sample yields 360,000 or so distinct CDR3 sequences, under 20% seen once. These sequences were also reported in another study, on T cells in Graves' hyperthyroidism and ophthalmopathy.

The sample was peripheral blood mononuclear cells (PBMCs), taken at new diagnosis, from a patient treated with antithyroid drugs. The receptors here all came from a woman aged 18-29 years with Graves disease.

This clonotype appeared many times. CDR3 in DNA: TGTGCCAGCAGTTACTCGACAGGGCCGGGCACTGAAGCTTTCTTT. It codes for CASSYSTGPGTEAFF. The gene calls are TRBV6-5 and TRBJ1-1; 7 nucleotides align to TRBD1. CDR3 length: 15 amino acids. The ends lost 0 bases at V and 4 bases at J; junction bases unmatched: 5. The germline CDR1 and CDR2 sequences are MNHEY and SVGAGI.

The V gene is TRBV7-6, the J gene TRBJ1-2, with D tentatively TRBD1 (5 bases). The CDR3 is 17 amino acids. Trimming stripped 2 bases from V and 5 bases from J, with 21 bases between. CDR1 and CDR2 (germline): SGHVS, FNYEAQ. The CDR3 region is CASSLLSGGDRGYGYTF. CDR3 in DNA: TGTGCCAGCAGCTTACTTTCGGGAGGAGATAGGGGATATGGCTACACCTTC. Filled out from reference TRBV7-6 and TRBJ1-2, the complete variable domain reads GAGVSQSPRYKVTKRGQDVALRCDPISGHVSLYWYRQALGQGPEFLTYFNYEAQQDKSGLPNDRFSAERPEGSISTLTIQRTEQRDSAMYRCASSLLSGGDRGYGYTFGSGTRLTVV.

Many counts were recorded for this clonotype. The chain uses TRBV30 and TRBJ2-2; D perhaps matches TRBD1 (5 bases). The ends were cut back, 4 bases at V and 4 bases at J, with 10 bases in the middle. Germline V gene sequence: CDR1 GTSNPN, CDR2 SVGIG (reference sequence). CDR3 size: 13 residues. CDR3 nucleotide sequence: TGTGCCTGGAAAGTGCAGGGCACCGGGGAGCTGTTTTTT. Protein product: CAWKVQGTGELFF.

This clonotype was recorded a few times. The genes are TRBV15 and TRBJ2-4; 8 bases fit TRBD2. CDR1 is LNHNV and CDR2 is YYDKDF in the germline V gene (reference sequence). The CDR3 has 18 amino acids. V was clipped by 5 bases and J by 0 bases; unmatched bases: 12. DNA for the CDR3: TGTGCCACCAGCGGGACTAGGTGGCCCGCCCTAGCCAAAAACATTCAGTACTTC. Its translation: CATSGTRWPALAKNIQYF.

This clonotype was found a few times. CDR3 in amino acids: CATSRGTRGEQFF. CDR3 in DNA: TGTGCCACCAGCAGAGGGACTAGGGGCGAGCAGTTCTTC. The chain couples TRBV15 to TRBJ2-1; 7 bases map to TRBD2. With V trimmed by 1 base and J by 10 bases, 4 bases remained unmatched. This CDR3 region has 13 residues. Germline CDR1 is LNHNV and CDR2 is YYDKDF (reference sequence).

This clonotype was observed many times. V and J are TRBV3-1 and TRBJ2-7; no clear D gene. The CDR3 consists of 12 residues. Trimming removed 2 bases from V and 4 bases from J, with 6 bases in between. Germline lookup yields CDR1 LGHDT and CDR2 YNNKEL (reference sequence). The CDR3 loop is CASSQSDYEQYF. As DNA, the CDR3 is TGTGCCAGCAGCCAATCAGATTACGAGCAGTACTTC.

Ten or more counts support this clonotype. The chain uses TRBV2 and TRBJ2-7; weak D call: TRBD2 (5 bases). Looked up from germline, CDR1 is SNHLY and CDR2 is FYNNEI. V was trimmed by 2 bases and J by 2 bases, leaving 16 bases between them. CDR3 length: 16 amino acids. Here the CDR3 DNA reads TGTGCCAGCAGTGAACTCCCAGCGGCTTTACCCTACGAGCAGTACTTC. It encodes CASSELPAALPYEQYF.

The chain uses TRBV6-5 and TRBJ1-5; a weak D match, TRBD1 (6 bases). The CDR3 has 14 residues. Trimming removed 0 bases from V and 6 bases from J, with 9 bases in between. The germline V gene has CDR1 MNHEY and CDR2 SVGAGI. The CDR3 coding sequence is TGTGCCAGCAGTTACTCGGGGGGGGCTCAGCCCCAGCATTTT. This codes for CASSYSGGAQPQHF.

The V call is TRBV5-1, the J call TRBJ1-1, with TRBD1 matching 9 bases. CDR3 length: 15 residues. From germline, CDR1 is SGHRS and CDR2 YFSETQ. With 4 bases clipped from V and 5 bases from J, the junction kept 9 bases outside the gene matches. The CDR3 sequence is CASSPTGGQATEAFF. CDR3 DNA sequence: TGCGCCAGCAGCCCAACAGGGGGCCAAGCTACTGAAGCTTTCTTT. Full variable domain (rest looked up from reference TRBV5-1 and TRBJ1-1): KAGVTQTPRYLIKTRGQQVTLSCSPISGHRSVSWYQQTPGQGLQFLFEYFSETQRNKGNFPGRFSGRQFSNSRSEMNVSTLELGDSALYLCASSPTGGQATEAFFGQGTRLTVV.